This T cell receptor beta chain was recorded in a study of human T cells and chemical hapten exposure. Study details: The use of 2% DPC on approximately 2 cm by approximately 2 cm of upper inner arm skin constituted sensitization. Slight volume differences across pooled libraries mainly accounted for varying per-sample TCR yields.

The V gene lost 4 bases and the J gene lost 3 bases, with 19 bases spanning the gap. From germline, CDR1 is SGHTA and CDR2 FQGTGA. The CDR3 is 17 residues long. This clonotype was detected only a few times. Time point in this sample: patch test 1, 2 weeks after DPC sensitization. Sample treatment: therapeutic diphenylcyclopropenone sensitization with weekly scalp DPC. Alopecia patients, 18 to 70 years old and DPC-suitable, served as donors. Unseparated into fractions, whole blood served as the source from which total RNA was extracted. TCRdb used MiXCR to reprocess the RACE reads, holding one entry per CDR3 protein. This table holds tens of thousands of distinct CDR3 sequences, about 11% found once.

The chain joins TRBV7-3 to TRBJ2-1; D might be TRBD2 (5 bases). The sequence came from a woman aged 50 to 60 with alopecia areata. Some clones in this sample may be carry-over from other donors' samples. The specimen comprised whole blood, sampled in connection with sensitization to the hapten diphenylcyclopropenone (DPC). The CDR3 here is CASSSHPGINVYNEQFF. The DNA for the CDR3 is TGTGCCAGCAGCTCCCACCCGGGGATAAACGTCTACAATGAGCAGTTCTTC.